Here is one TCR beta chain with its context. Its antigen is as yet unknown. The CDR3 runs to 13 residues. Germline values: CDR1 SNHLY, CDR2 FYNNEI. Trimming removed 6 bases at V and 6 bases at J, with 9 bases between. This specimen comes from a study of CD8+CD57+ T cells in acquired aplastic anemia. Study information: The mean DNA yield obtained from sorted CD4+ and CD8+ cells came to about 3 ug.

Study outcomes and limitations: Levels of CD8+ Simpson's diversity were not significantly distinct in patients versus controls.

Profiling that covered TCR beta VDJ and CDR3 relied on genomic DNA as its template. TCRdb analysed the reads with MiXCR anew, one entry per CDR3 protein. The sample holds approximately 100,000 distinct CDR3 sequences, 65% to 70% seen once. Individuals selected for sequencing had exhibited CD8+CD57+ cell expansion on flow cytometry. Severe acquired aplastic anemia was diagnosed in all patients. This TCR came from a human donor with aplastic anemia. The rearrangement joins TRBV2 to TRBJ1-6; a weak D match, TRBD1 (5 bases). Sequenced material: sorted CD4+, CD8+, or CD8+CD57+ T cells (not recorded which) from PBMCs. The CDR3 is CASSLDINSPLHF. The CDR3 bases are TGTGCCAGCAGCCTGGACATTAATTCACCCCTCCACTTT.